Here is one T cell receptor (beta chain) with its context. The sample originates from a study of blood T cell repertoires in COVID-19. Across the study: Sources were T cells, B-cell-depleted T cells, or PBMCs; the material itself was cDNA or gDNA.

The CDR3 loop spans 13 amino acids. The germline V gene encodes CDR1 SGHTA and CDR2 FQGTGA. The V end was cut by 5 bases, the J end by 3 bases, with 10 bases between. Participants were placed into cohorts based on the clinical history they reported. Per the study methods: It was from reference gene primer amplification that nucleated cell counts were estimated. Assay used: immunoSEQ multiplex PCR; TCRdb lists only in-frame clones, some missing. Clonal size and the V and J genes are those of that table, whereas D and trimming came from the DNA. The sample lists 350,000 or so clones; approximately 83% were seen once.

The material sequenced was PBMCs or T cells enriched from blood (not recorded which). J is TRBJ2-5 and V is TRBV7-3, with D perhaps matching TRBD1 (5 bases). The TCR comes from a woman aged 40 to 50 with acute COVID-19. The CDR3 coding sequence is TGTGCCAGCAGCATTGACAGAAAAGAGACCCAGTACTTC. It specifies CASSIDRKETQYF.